Reported below is one T cell receptor beta chain. Its antigen remains undetermined. Per-base quality was not reported, and no clone a single base away is much larger than it. This specimen's time point label, interpreted: before neoadjuvant nivolumab. None of the patients had received prior systemic or radiation treatment, and all were newly diagnosed with stage II-IVA oral cavity squamous cell carcinoma. Everyone in the cohort had locally advanced, HPV-negative oral cavity squamous cell carcinoma. No culture maintenance or expansion was done, as the peripheral blood mononuclear cells went straight to analysis. The samples were obtained from a longitudinal correlative study of a single-arm phase II trial testing neoadjuvant nivolumab in oral cavity squamous cell carcinoma. Subject-matched pre- and post-treatment PBMCs and tumors from three responders and three non-responders underwent genomic DNA-based TCRbeta sequencing. Peripheral blood mononuclear cells were drawn once before nivolumab treatment and a second time after treatment, when surgery took place. Genomic DNA was isolated from PBMCs using the Maxwell RSC DNA from Cells kit.

PBMC libraries used mostly roughly 480 ng of input genomic DNA for deep sequencing, with six replicates per sample. Following the manufacturer's instructions, the team built TCRbeta libraries using the immunoSEQ hsTCRbeta kit. The completed libraries were mixed into a single pool at 3 nM, then sequenced with an Illumina NovaSeq 6000 S4 flow cell. In the original analysis: Raw data preprocessing and quality control were performed with the immunoSEQ Analyzer. The analysis was restricted to productive rearrangements, with each unique CDR3 amino acid sequence defining a clonotype. Using the R package tcR, the researchers computed the Gini-Simpson index as their estimate of repertoire clonality. Gini indices were compared with Student's t test, and associations with tumor size change were assessed by Pearson correlation. TCRdb provides this immuneACCESS table in a form limited to in-frame rearrangements. Some clones are lacking; in checked studies, under half of them reflect an unresolved V gene, and why the rest are absent is not known. Clonal size and the V and J genes are those of that table, whereas D and trimming came from the DNA. The sample records 75,000 or so clones, under 85% of which are singletons. The top ten clones comprise around 3% of the sample.

This specimen belongs to a study of neoadjuvant anti-PD-1 for oral cavity cancer (dated by TCRdb to about 2021). Turning to the overall study: Three to four biweekly doses of nivolumab at 3 mg/kg were mostly administered to patients before curative-intent surgical resection. Patients without progression received a fourth nivolumab dose around day 43 and underwent definitive surgical resection on days 50-56. There were 12 patients in the parent correlative cohort, and the response rate was less than 40%. Under RECIST 1.1, a patient counted as a responder if showing complete response, partial response or stable disease, and as a non-responder if showing progression.

CDR1 is given as GTSNPN and CDR2 as SVGIG, both from the germline V gene (reference sequence). After removal of 2 bases from V and 4 bases from J, the junction retains 3 bases not matched to a gene. The CDR3 spans 13 residues, from the cysteine through the phenylalanine. This entry keeps only the CDR3 DNA: 39 bases, framed from base 1. The paper's findings and limits, for the study overall: Higher pretreatment blood TCRbeta clonality and lower post-treatment tumor TCRbeta clonality were correlated with higher pretreatment blood Treg/Th17 ratios. After neoadjuvant nivolumab, T cell clonality (Gini index) in PBMCs was significantly higher in non-responders than in responders. Only a few patients per response group were included in the TCR analyses, and the authors called for validation in larger cohorts.

The source material was PBMCs, sampled before nivolumab (anti-PD-1) treatment. The V gene is TRBV30 and the J gene is TRBJ1-2, with 8 bases aligning to TRBD1. This clonotype was obtained from a person aged 35-79 years with oral cavity squamous cell carcinoma. CDR3 loop: CAWSRDRPYGYTF. The DNA sequence is given as TGTGCCTGGAGTCGGGACAGGCCCTATGGCTACACCTTC.